Below, 9 T cell receptor beta chains from the same sample are listed, as sequenced in a study of T cells in Graves' hyperthyroidism and ophthalmopathy (dated by TCRdb to the late 2010s). Libraries were made using multiplex PCR. The data were produced on an Illumina HiSeq 2000. Amplification of TCR beta CDR3 regions was carried out from RNA transcripts. For the first round of RT-PCR on the TCR CDR3, the HTBI primer set was used together with the Qiagen OneStep RT-PCR kit. In-frame beta chains were kept once TCRdb had trimmed the public reads at Q25 with fastp and called clones with MiXCR. Identical CDR3 protein sequences are pooled into one entry, listed with their most common genes and DNA. Recorded for this sample are around 350,000 distinct CDR3 sequences; approximately 19% of them occurred a single time. The ten largest clones add up to about 3.7% of the sample. The sequenced sample consisted of blood. All receptors derive from a woman aged 18 to 35 with Graves' hyperthyroidism.

Notes on this clonotype: Relative to the germline gene, one junction end is altered; a read error may explain this. The chain carries TRBV7-8 and TRBJ1-2; D is undetermined. CDR3 length: 13 amino acids. The germline gives CDR1 SGHVS, CDR2 FQNEAQ. The CDR3 protein is CASSFAANYGYTF. For the CDR3, the DNA is TGTGCCAGCAGCTTCGCGGCCAACTATGGATACACCTTC.

This clonotype appeared many times. V and J are TRBV29-1 and TRBJ1-1; possibly TRBD1 for D (5 bases). Trimming removed 4 bases at V and 3 bases at J, with 24 bases between. The CDR3 sequence is 17 residues long. CDR1 and CDR2 from the germline V gene are SQVTM and ANQGSEA. For the CDR3, the DNA is TGCAGCGTTGCGGGGGGGGTTGGCCACCCGCGGTACACTGAAGCTTTCTTT. Amino acid sequence: CSVAGGVGHPRYTEAFF.

Only a few counts were recorded for this clonotype. Being one base from a much bigger clone, this may be a read error. V and J are TRBV12-3 or TRBV12-4 and TRBJ2-7, with 9 bases that match TRBD1. The CDR3 length is 12 residues. V was clipped by 5 bases and J by 5 bases; unmatched bases: 1. Here the CDR3 DNA reads TGTGCCAGCAGTGACAGGGGGAACGAGCAGTACTTC. Translated: CASSDRGNEQYF.

The chain links TRBV12-3 or TRBV12-4 to TRBJ2-5; possibly TRBD1 for D (6 bases). With 5 bases removed from V and 6 bases from J, the gap between germline ends came to 13 bases. The CDR3 spans 13 residues. CDR3 coding DNA: TGTGCCAGCAGTCAGGGGCCCCGGCAGACCCAGTACTTC. The encoded protein is CASSQGPRQTQYF.

The chain carries TRBV4-1 and TRBJ1-2; TRBD1 aligns across 7 bases. This CDR3 has 15 residues. V lost 3 bases, J lost 4 bases, and 8 bases stayed unmatched. Germline V gene lookup returns CDR1 MGHRA and CDR2 YSYEKL. For the CDR3, the DNA is TGCGCCAGCAGCCAGACCCTCGGGACAGTCTATGGCTACACCTTC. Its translation is CASSQTLGTVYGYTF.

V is TRBV30 and J is TRBJ1-2, with 7 bases that match TRBD1. Looked up from germline, CDR1 is GTSNPN and CDR2 is SVGIG (reference sequence). This CDR3 has 12 amino acids. With V trimmed by 7 bases and J by 5 bases, 7 bases remained unmatched. The CDR3: CASNRGVYGYTF. In nucleotides, the CDR3 is TGTGCCTCAAACAGGGGCGTATATGGCTACACCTTC.

This clonotype was counted many times. J is TRBJ1-2 and V is TRBV5-1, with a tentative D call TRBD1 (5 bases). The CDR3 totals 15 residues. Trimming pared 0 bases from V and 6 bases from J, leaving 15 bases between. Per germline, CDR1 SGHRS and CDR2 YFSETQ. The CDR3 nucleotides read TGCGCCAGCAGCTTGGCCTCGGGGGTTCCGAATGGCTACACCTTC. Translating it yields CASSLASGVPNGYTF.

V is TRBV18 and J is TRBJ1-1, with D perhaps matching TRBD1 (5 bases). Trimming left V 3 bases short and J 3 bases short, with 14 bases between. This CDR3 is 15 amino acids long. Germline assignment: CDR1 KGHSH and CDR2 LQKENI. The CDR3 loop is CASSPAAGRDTEAFF. The CDR3 DNA follows: TGTGCCAGCTCACCTGCGGCAGGGAGGGACACTGAAGCTTTCTTT.

The rearrangement links TRBV12-5 to TRBJ1-1, with D possibly matching TRBD1 (6 bases). There are 12 residues in the CDR3. The V end lost 6 bases, the J end lost 9 bases, and 14 bases lay between the germline ends. Germline CDR1 LGHNT, CDR2 FRNRAP. CDR3 DNA: TGTGCTAGTGGCCCCGACAGGACGCAAGCTTTCTTT. This codes for CASGPDRTQAFF.